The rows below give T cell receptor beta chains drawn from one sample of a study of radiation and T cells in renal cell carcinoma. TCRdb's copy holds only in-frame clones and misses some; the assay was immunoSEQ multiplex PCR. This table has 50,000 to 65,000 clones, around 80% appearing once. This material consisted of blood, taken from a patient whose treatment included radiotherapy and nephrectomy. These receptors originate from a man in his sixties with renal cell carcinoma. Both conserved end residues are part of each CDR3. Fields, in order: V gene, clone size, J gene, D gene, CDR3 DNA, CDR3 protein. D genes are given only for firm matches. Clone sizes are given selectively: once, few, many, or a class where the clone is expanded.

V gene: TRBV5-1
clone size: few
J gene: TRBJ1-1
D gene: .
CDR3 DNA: TGCGCCAGCAGCTTGGAAGGCCGGAACACTGAAGCTTTCTTT
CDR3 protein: CASSLEGRNTEAFF

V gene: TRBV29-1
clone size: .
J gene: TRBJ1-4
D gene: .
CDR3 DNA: TGCAGCGTTGAAGGGGCGACAGAGAATGAAAAACTGTTTTTT
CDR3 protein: CSVEGATENEKLFF

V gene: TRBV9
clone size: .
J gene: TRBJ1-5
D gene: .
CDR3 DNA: TGTGCCAGCAGCGTAGAAGGTGGAGATGATCAGCCCCAGCATTTT
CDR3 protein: CASSVEGGDDQPQHF

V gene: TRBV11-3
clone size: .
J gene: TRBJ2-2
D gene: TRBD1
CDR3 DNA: TGTGCCAGCACCCTGGGACAGGGATCCGGGGAGCTGTTTTTT
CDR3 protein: CASTLGQGSGELFF

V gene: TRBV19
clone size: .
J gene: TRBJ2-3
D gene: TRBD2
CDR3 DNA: TGTGCCAGTGGAAGCGGGGGACCCACAGATACGCAGTATTTT
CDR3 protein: CASGSGGPTDTQYF

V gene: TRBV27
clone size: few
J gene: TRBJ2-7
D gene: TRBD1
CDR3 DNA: TGTGCCAGCAGCCAAGGACAGGGGCCAACCTACGAGCAGTACTTC
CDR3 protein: CASSQGQGPTYEQYF

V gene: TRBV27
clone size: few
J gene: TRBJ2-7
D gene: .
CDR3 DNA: TGTGCCAGCAGTCGAGTCGACAGACCCTACGAGCAGTACTTC
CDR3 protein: CASSRVDRPYEQYF

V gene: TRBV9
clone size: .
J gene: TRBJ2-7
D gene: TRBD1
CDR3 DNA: TGTGCCAGCAGCCCTCGACAGGGAATCTACGAGCAGTACTTC
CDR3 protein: CASSPRQGIYEQYF

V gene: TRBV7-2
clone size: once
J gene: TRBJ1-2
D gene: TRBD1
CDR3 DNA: TGTGCCAGCAACGAAGAGGGACAGCTATACTATGGCTACACCTTC
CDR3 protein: CASNEEGQLYYGYTF

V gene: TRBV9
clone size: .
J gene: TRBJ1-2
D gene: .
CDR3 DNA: TGTGCCAGCGGTGGGGGGTATGGCTACACCTTC
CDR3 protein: CASGGGYGYTF

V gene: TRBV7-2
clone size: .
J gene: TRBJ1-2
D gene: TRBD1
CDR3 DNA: TGTGCCAGCAGCCCGCGGACAGGGGGACTTAACTATGGCTACACCTTC
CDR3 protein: CASSPRTGGLNYGYTF

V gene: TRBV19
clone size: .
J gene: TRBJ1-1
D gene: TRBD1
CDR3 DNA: TGTGCCAGTAGTGCCGGGACAGGGGGGATCTTGAACACTGAAGCTTTCTTT
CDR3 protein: CASSAGTGGILNTEAFF

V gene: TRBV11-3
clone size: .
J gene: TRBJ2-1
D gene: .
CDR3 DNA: TGTGCCAGCAGCTTAATGTGGGAGAGGGTCAATGAGCAGTTCTTC
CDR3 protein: CASSLMWERVNEQFF

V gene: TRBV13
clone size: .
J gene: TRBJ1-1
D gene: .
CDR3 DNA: TGTGCCAGCAGCCGGGGTAAAGGCACTGAAGCTTTCTTT
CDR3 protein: CASSRGKGTEAFF

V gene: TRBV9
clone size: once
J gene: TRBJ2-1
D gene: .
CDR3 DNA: TGTGCCAGCAGCCCCGGCCAGGACTTCTACAATGAGCAGTTCTTC
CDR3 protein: CASSPGQDFYNEQFF

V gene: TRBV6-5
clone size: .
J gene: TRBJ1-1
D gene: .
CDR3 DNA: TGTGCCAGCAATGGGGTTGGCACTGAAGCTTTCTTT
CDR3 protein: CASNGVGTEAFF

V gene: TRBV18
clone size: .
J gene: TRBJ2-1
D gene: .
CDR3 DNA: TGTGCCAGCTCACCACTAGCGGCCCACAATGAGCAGTTCTTC
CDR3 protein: CASSPLAAHNEQFF

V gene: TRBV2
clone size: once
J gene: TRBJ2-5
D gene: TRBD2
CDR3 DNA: TGTGCCGGATTAGCGGGTCCTCAAGAGACCCAGTACTTC
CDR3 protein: CAGLAGPQETQYF

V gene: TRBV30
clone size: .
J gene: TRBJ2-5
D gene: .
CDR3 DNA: TGTGCCTGGAGTGTACAATTTAGCTGGTCGACCCAGTACTTC
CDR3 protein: CAWSVQFSWSTQYF

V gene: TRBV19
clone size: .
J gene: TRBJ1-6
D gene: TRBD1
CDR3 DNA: TGTGCCAGTAGTATGCCGAAAGGGGGCTTTAATTCACCCCTCCACTTT
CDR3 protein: CASSMPKGGFNSPLHF

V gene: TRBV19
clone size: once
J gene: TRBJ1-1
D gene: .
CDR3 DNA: TGTGCCAGTAGTACTACAGTGAACACTGAAGCTTTCTTT
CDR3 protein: CASSTTVNTEAFF

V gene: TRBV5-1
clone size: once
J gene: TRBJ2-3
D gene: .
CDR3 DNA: TGCGCCAGCAGCTTTAAGACTGATGGCACAGATACGCAGTATTTT
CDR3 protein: CASSFKTDGTDTQYF

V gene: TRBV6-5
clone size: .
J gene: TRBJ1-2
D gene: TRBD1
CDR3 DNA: TGTGCCAGCAGTATGGGGGACAGGGGGCGCGGCTACACCTTC
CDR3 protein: CASSMGDRGRGYTF

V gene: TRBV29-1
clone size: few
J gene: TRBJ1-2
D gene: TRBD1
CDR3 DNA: TGCAGCGGGGGAGACACAGGGGGCGTCGGAGGCTACACCTTC
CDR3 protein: CSGGDTGGVGGYTF

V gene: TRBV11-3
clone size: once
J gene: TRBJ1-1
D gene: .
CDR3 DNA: TGTGCCAGCAGCTTAGAGCAATGGGGTGAAGCTTTCTTT
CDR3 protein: CASSLEQWGEAFF

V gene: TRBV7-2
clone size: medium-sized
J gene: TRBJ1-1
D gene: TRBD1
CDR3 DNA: TGTGCCAGCAGAACAGGGGGCGGCACTGAAGCTTTCTTT
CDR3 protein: CASRTGGGTEAFF

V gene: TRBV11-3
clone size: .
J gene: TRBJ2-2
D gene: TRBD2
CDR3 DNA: TGTGCCTCGGGGCGGGAGGGAATCGGGGAGCTGTTTTTT
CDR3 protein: CASGREGIGELFF

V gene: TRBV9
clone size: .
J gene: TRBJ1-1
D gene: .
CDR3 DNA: TGTGCCAGCACCGAGGGGGGCCCCAACACTGAAGCTTTCTTT
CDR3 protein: CASTEGGPNTEAFF

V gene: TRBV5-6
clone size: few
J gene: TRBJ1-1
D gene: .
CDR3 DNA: TGTGCCAGCAGCCTCACGGGGGGGAACACTGAAGCTTTCTTT
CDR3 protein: CASSLTGGNTEAFF

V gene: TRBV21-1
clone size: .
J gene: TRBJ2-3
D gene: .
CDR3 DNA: TGTGCCAGCAGCAAAAAGCGGCAGGGGGCCACAGATACGCAGTATTTT
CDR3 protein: CASSKKRQGATDTQYF

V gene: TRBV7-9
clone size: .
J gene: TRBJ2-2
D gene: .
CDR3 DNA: TGTGCCAGCAGCTCAATGATGGGGGCGGGGAAGAACACCGGGGAGCTGTTTTTT
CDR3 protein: CASSSMMGAGKNTGELFF

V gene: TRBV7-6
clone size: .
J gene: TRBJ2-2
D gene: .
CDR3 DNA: TGTGCCAGCAGCTTAAGGGTCGACGGGGAGCTGTTTTTT
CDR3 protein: CASSLRVDGELFF

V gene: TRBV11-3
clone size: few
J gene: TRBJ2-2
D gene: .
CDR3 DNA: TGTGCCAGCAGAATCCGAGGCGGGGAGCTGTTTTTT
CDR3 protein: CASRIRGGELFF

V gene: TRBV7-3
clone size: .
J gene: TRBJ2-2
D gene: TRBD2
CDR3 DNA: TGTGCCAGCAGCTTAAATCCTAGCGGTTATTCCGGGGAGCTGTTTTTT
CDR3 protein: CASSLNPSGYSGELFF

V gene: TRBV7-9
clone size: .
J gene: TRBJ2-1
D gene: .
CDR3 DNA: TGTGCCAGCAGCCTCCCGCAGGCCTTCTACAATGAGCAGTTCTTC
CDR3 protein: CASSLPQAFYNEQFF

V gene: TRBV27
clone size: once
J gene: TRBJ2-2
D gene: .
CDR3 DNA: TGTGCCAGCAGTTTAGGCGGCGTCGGCGGGGAGCTGTTTTTT
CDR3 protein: CASSLGGVGGELFF

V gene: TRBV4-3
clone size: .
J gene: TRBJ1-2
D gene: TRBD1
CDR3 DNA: TGCGCCAGCAGCCAAGTCTTCCAGGGGGCTCTTAACTATGGCTACACCTTC
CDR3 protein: CASSQVFQGALNYGYTF

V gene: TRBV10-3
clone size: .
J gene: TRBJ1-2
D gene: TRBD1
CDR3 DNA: TGTGCCATCAGCCGGGACAGGGAAGCTAACTATGGCTACACCTTC
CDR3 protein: CAISRDREANYGYTF

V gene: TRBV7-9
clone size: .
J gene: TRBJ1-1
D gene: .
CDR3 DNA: TGTGCCAGCAGCTTAGGTGGGTTTGGGAGGTTTGAAGCTTTCTTT
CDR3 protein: CASSLGGFGRFEAFF

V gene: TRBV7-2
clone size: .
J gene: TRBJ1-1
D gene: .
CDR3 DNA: TGTGCCAGCAGCTTAGAACAGGGAGGGGGCACTGAAGCTTTCTTT
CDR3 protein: CASSLEQGGGTEAFF

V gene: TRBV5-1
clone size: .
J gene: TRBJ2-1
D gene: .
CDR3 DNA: TGCGCCAGCAGCTTACTCATGGGGGTCGATGAGCAGTTCTTC
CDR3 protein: CASSLLMGVDEQFF

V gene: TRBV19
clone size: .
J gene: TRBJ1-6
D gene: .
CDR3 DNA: TGTGCCAGTAGTCCACAGGGACGCTCACCCCTCCACTTT
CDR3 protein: CASSPQGRSPLHF

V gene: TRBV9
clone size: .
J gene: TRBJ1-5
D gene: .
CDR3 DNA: TGTGCCAGCAGCGTAGATCCCGTAGGGGATCAGCCCCAGCATTTT
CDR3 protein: CASSVDPVGDQPQHF

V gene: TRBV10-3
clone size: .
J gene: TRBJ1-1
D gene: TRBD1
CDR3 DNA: TGTGCCATCAGTGAGATGAGGGACAGGGAAGCTTTCTTT
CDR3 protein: CAISEMRDREAFF

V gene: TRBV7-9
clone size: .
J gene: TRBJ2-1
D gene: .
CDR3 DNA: TGTGCCAGCAGCTCGCGGGATCTATACAATGAGCAGTTCTTC
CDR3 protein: CASSSRDLYNEQFF

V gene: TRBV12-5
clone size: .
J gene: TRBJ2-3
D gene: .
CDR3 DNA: TGTGCTAGTGGTTTGCAGGGGACAGATACGCAGTATTTT
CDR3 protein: CASGLQGTDTQYF

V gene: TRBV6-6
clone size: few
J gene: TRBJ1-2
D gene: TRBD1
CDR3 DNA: TGTGCCAGCAGGGTCGAGGCAGGGGGCTATGGCTACACCTTC
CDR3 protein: CASRVEAGGYGYTF

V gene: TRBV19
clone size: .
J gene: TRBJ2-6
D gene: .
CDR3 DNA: TGTGCCAGTCATAAAAGGGGCGGGCTGGGGGCCAACGTCCTGACTTTC
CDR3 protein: CASHKRGGLGANVLTF

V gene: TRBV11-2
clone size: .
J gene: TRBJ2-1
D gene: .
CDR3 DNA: TGTGCCAGCGCGAGGGAAGTCTCCTACAATGAGCAGTTCTTC
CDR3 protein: CASAREVSYNEQFF

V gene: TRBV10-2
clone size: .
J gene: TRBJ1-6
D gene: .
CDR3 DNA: TGCGCCAGCAAGCTGGACTCGGGGGGCTCACCCCTCCACTTT
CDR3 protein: CASKLDSGGSPLHF

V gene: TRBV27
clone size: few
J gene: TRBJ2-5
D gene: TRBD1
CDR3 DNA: TGTGCCAGCAGTATAGGACAGGGACAGACCCAGTACTTC
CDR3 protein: CASSIGQGQTQYF

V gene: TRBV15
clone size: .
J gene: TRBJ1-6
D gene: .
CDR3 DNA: TGTGCCACCAGCAGTTCTAAGTCGGGAGTGTATTCACCCCTCCACTTT
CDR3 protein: CATSSSKSGVYSPLHF

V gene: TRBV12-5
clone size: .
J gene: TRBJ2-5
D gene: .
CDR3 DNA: TGTGCTAGTGGTTTGGTACTGGCAGGGGTTGAGACCCAGTACTTC
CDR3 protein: CASGLVLAGVETQYF

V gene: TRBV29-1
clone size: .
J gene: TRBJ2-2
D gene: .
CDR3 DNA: TGCAGCGTCCAGAGAGGAGGGGGCGGGGAGCTGTTTTTT
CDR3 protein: CSVQRGGGGELFF